What follows are 25 T cell receptor beta chains derived from one specimen sequenced in a study of T cells in women clearing cervical HPV infection. Sequenced by immunoSEQ multiplex PCR; TCRdb stores in-frame clones only, minus some. The table for this sample gives 25,000 to 35,000 clones. The source material was blood buffy coat. All receptors derive from a woman between 18 and 70 years old with a cervical HPV16 infection that either progressed to CIN3+ or cleared (not recorded which).

Comments on this clone: The missing CDR3 end, 3 residues past where the read stops, is filled in from the germline J gene. This chain links TRBV5-5 with TRBJ2-3; TRBD1 matches 12 bases. The V and J ends lost 6 bases and 5 bases, in that order; junction bases with no gene match: 7. The length of the CDR3 is 15 residues. The germline V gene has CDR1 SGHKS and CDR2 YYEKEE (reference sequence). The part of the CDR3 DNA that was read is TGTGCCAGCAACCCCGGGACAGGGGGCATAGATACG. It specifies CASNPGTGGIDT. The whole CDR3 region reads CASNPGTGGIDTQYF. Combining the CDR3 with reference TRBV5-5 and TRBJ2-3 gives the whole variable domain DAGVTQSPTHLIKTRGQQVTLRCSPISGHKSVSWYQQVLGQGPQFIFQYYEKEERGRGNFPDRFSARQFPNYSSELNVNALLLGDSALYLCASNPGTGGIDTQYFGPGTRLTVL.

To note about this clone: The read ends 3 residues before the CDR3 terminus; that terminus is restored from the germline J gene. The J gene is TRBJ2-7, the V gene TRBV9, with a possible D match to TRBD1 (6 bases). V shed 2 bases and J shed 4 bases, with 16 bases lying between them. This CDR3 has 15 residues. Germline V gives CDR1 SGDLS, CDR2 YYNGEE. Incomplete CDR3 DNA: TGTGCCAGCAGCGTGGGCTGGGGGCAAGGTTACGAG. The encoded protein is CASSVGWGQGYE. The entire CDR3 sequence reads CASSVGWGQGYEQYF.

With regard to this clone: The read halts 3 residues ahead of the CDR3 end, with the missing end drawn from the germline J gene. J is TRBJ1-1 and V is TRBV19; D gene unclear. CDR3 size: 13 residues. CDR1 is LNHDA, CDR2 SQIVND, per germline (reference sequence). V was trimmed by 8 bases and J by 5 bases, leaving 15 bases between them. The covered CDR3 bases are TGTGCCAGTGGTACAAAGGGTGATACTGAA. This translates into CASGTKGDTE. The whole CDR3 region reads CASGTKGDTEAFF. The full variable domain, in which reference TRBV19 and TRBJ1-1 provide the parts outside the CDR3, is DGGITQSPKYLFRKEGQNVTLSCEQNLNHDAMYWYRQDPGQGLRLIYYSQIVNDFQKGDIAEGYSVSREKKESFPLTVTSAQKNPTAFYLCASGTKGDTEAFFGQGTRLTVV.

A remark on this clone: With the read ending 3 residues before the CDR3 end, the germline J gene is used to fill in that end. V is TRBV7-9 and J is TRBJ2-3; D unclear. Germline V lookup: CDR1 SEHNR, CDR2 FQNEAQ (reference sequence). V lost 6 bases, J lost 5 bases, and 9 bases lay in between. CDR3 length: 12 residues. CDR3 DNA (partial): TGTGCCAGCAGTAATTCGGGAGATACG. Its protein product is CASSNSGDT. The whole CDR3 sequence reads CASSNSGDTQYF.

Note on this clone: The read ends 3 residues shy of where the CDR3 ends; the end is completed using the germline J gene. V is TRBV7-9 and J is TRBJ2-4; D ambiguous. This CDR3 has 14 residues. Germline V gene sequence: CDR1 SEHNR, CDR2 FQNEAQ (reference sequence). This CDR3 is CASSRQTDNYGQYF. CDR3 bases read: TGTGCCAGCAGCCGGCAAACGGATAACTATGGT.

A remark on this clone: With the read ending 3 residues before the CDR3 end, the germline J gene is used to fill in that end. This rearrangement joins TRBV7-8 to TRBJ2-5; the match to TRBD1 covers 10 bases. CDR3 length: 17 residues. The trim removed 5 bases at V and 4 bases at J, leaving 13 bases unmatched. Germline assignment: CDR1 SGHVS and CDR2 FQNEAQ. CDR3 region: CASSPPGQGIVRETQYF. The part of the CDR3 DNA that was read is TGTGCCAGCAGCCCCCCGGGACAGGGGATCGTCCGAGAGACC.

On this clone: The CDR3 end lies 3 residues beyond the end of the read and is filled in from the germline J gene. This sequence joins TRBV6-1 and TRBJ1-4; D remains unclear. Germline V gene lookup returns CDR1 MNHNS and CDR2 SASEGT. With 2 bases removed from V and 8 bases from J, the gap between germline ends came to 12 bases. The CDR3 spans 14 residues. The CDR3 is CASSELYSSEKLFF. The CDR3 bases that were read are TGTGCCAGCAGTGAATTATACTCTTCGGAAAAA.

To note about this clone: The read ends 3 residues before the CDR3 terminus; that terminus is restored from the germline J gene. The gene calls are TRBV15 and TRBJ2-1; D might be TRBD2 (5 bases). V lost 4 bases and J lost 4, with 11 bases in between. The germline CDR1 and CDR2 sequences are LNHNV and YYDKDF (reference sequence). The CDR3 has 14 amino acids. CDR3: CATSNKAEYNEQFF. The CDR3 bases that were read are TGTGCCACCAGCAACAAAGCGGAGTACAATGAG.

A note on this clone: The sequenced fragment ends 3 residues before the CDR3 boundary, so the rest is inferred from the germline J gene. This sequence joins TRBV5-5 and TRBJ2-1, with D unresolved. This CDR3 has 13 residues. Trimming cost V 0 bases and J 5 bases, with 6 bases left between them. Germline V gene lookup returns CDR1 SGHKS and CDR2 YYEKEE (reference sequence). This chain's CDR3 is CASSLDRDNEQFF. The sequenced part of the CDR3 DNA is TGTGCCAGCAGCTTGGACCGGGACAATGAG.

A word on this clone: The read ends 3 residues before the CDR3 terminus; that terminus is restored from the germline J gene. V gene TRBV20-1 combines with J gene TRBJ2-5; 8 bases fit TRBD2. This CDR3 comprises 15 residues. V was clipped by 0 bases and J by 2 bases; unmatched bases: 5. Germline assignment: CDR1 DFQATT and CDR2 SNEGSKA (reference sequence). CDR3 DNA, as far as it was read: TGCAGTGCTAGAGATATAGCGGGGCCTCAAGAGACC. It translates to CSARDIAGPQET. In full, the CDR3 is CSARDIAGPQETQYF.

For this clone: Sequencing ends 3 residues short of the CDR3 end; the germline J gene provides the rest. The chain links TRBV30 to TRBJ2-2; unclear D gene. The V end lost 0 bases, the J end lost 7 bases, and 6 bases lay between the germline ends. The germline gives CDR1 GTSNPN, CDR2 SVGIG (reference sequence). CDR3 length: 12 residues. CDR3 region: CAWSVRYGELFF. The sequenced part of the CDR3 DNA is TGTGCCTGGAGTGTGAGGTACGGGGAG.

Note on this clone: From the germline J gene comes the end of the CDR3, since the read stops 3 residues before it. The chain recombines TRBV14 with TRBJ2-1; the match to TRBD2 covers 8 bases. The length of the CDR3 is 14 residues. Germline trimming cut 4 bases from V and 9 bases from J; bases unmatched to any gene: 8. CDR1 and CDR2 (germline): SGHDN, FVKESK. The CDR3 region is CASSLPGGVLEQFF. The CDR3 DNA, read in part, is TGTGCCAGCAGCCTACCGGGGGGGGTCCTTGAG.

Points on this clone: The read halts 3 residues ahead of the CDR3 end, with the missing end drawn from the germline J gene. The chain couples TRBV29-1 to TRBJ2-3; D ambiguous. The germline V gene has CDR1 SQVTM and CDR2 ANQGSEA. Trimming took 2 bases from V and 1 from J, leaving 4 bases between them. The length of the CDR3 is 12 residues. Incomplete CDR3 DNA: TGCAGCGTTGAAAGCGGCACAGATACG. It is translated as CSVESGTDT. The whole CDR3 sequence reads CSVESGTDTQYF.

As concerns this clone: Sequencing ends 3 residues short of the CDR3 end; the germline J gene provides the rest. The chain has TRBV5-1 and TRBJ2-3; possible D gene TRBD1, 5 bases. The CDR3 runs to 13 residues. CDR1 and CDR2 from the germline V gene are SGHRS and YFSETQ. The covered CDR3 bases are TGCGCCAGCAGCTTTCAGGGTGCGGAGACG. Protein product: CASSFQGAET. The complete CDR3 protein is CASSFQGAETQYF.

Incomplete CDR3 DNA: TGCAGTGCCACGGGACAGGAAAAACTCTCCTACGAG. It codes for CSATGQEKLSYE. The entire CDR3 protein reads CSATGQEKLSYEQYF. The rearrangement joins TRBV20-1 to TRBJ2-7; 8 nucleotides agree with TRBD1. The read finishes 3 residues shy of the CDR3 end, and the germline J gene is used to complete it. Germline values: CDR1 DFQATT, CDR2 SNEGSKA (reference sequence). With V trimmed by 6 bases and J by 0 bases, 10 bases remained unmatched. The CDR3 length is 15 residues.

With regard to this clone: Read coverage stops 3 residues before the CDR3 terminus; the germline J gene supplies the remainder. The V gene is TRBV6-1, the J gene TRBJ2-7; 10 bases align to TRBD2. With V trimmed by 7 bases and J by 2 bases, 8 bases remained unmatched. The germline V gene encodes CDR1 MNHNS and CDR2 SASEGT. The CDR3 loop spans 15 amino acids. The DNA read from the CDR3 is TGTGCCAGCAATCAAGCTAGCGGGAGAACCTACGAG. Translation: CASNQASGRTYE. The complete CDR3 reads CASNQASGRTYEQYF.

The covered CDR3 bases are TGCGCCAGCAGCCAAGGTAATATTGGGACTATCCAAAATTACGAG. Translating it yields CASSQGNIGTIQNYE. The CDR3, in full, reads CASSQGNIGTIQNYEQYF. The gene calls are TRBV4-1 and TRBJ2-7; 7 bases line up with TRBD2. Read coverage stops 3 residues before the CDR3 terminus; the germline J gene supplies the remainder. This CDR3 contains 18 residues. The V gene's germline CDR1 is MGHRA and CDR2 YSYEKL. The V gene end was trimmed by 1 base and the J gene end by 4 bases; junction bases not matched to a gene: 16.

With respect to this clone: The read terminates 3 residues before the CDR3 end, so the remaining end is supplied by the germline J gene. The chain recombines TRBV2 with TRBJ2-1; D is possibly TRBD2 (5 bases). The CDR3 has 14 amino acids. Germline V lookup: CDR1 SNHLY, CDR2 FYNNEI. Trimming shortened V by 2 bases and J by 4 bases, and 9 bases separated the two germline ends. The CDR3: CASSEQSGYNEQFF. The sequenced CDR3 bases are TGTGCCAGCAGTGAACAGTCGGGGTACAATGAG.

With regard to this clone: The sequence runs out 3 residues before the end of the CDR3; the remainder is reconstructed from the germline J gene. The chain carries TRBV10-3 and TRBJ1-4; D is possibly TRBD1 (5 bases). Looked up from germline, CDR1 is ENHRY and CDR2 is SYGVKD. This CDR3 contains 16 residues. The CDR3 DNA, read in part, is TGTGCCATCACTGGGGATCAGGGAGCTGGGGCCAACGTA. As protein: CAITGDQGAGANV. The CDR3 reads in full as CAITGDQGAGANVLFF.

A remark on this clone: A read error may account for a junction end that differs from germline. The read ends 3 residues before the CDR3 terminus; that terminus is restored from the germline J gene. Different DNA sequences within this sample yield the same CDR3. This chain connects TRBV30 to TRBJ1-3, with TRBD1 matching over 9 bases. This CDR3 contains 15 residues. From germline, CDR1 is GTSNPN and CDR2 SVGIG (reference sequence). CDR3 in amino acids: CAWRPYRGLGNTIYF. Partial CDR3 DNA: TGTGCCTGGAGGCCATACAGGGGGCTCGGAAACACG.

For this clone: A read error may produce the germline difference seen at one junction end. Read sequence stops 3 residues before the CDR3 end, and the germline J gene provides the missing end. Other DNA variants within this sample encode the same CDR3. The rearrangement links TRBV30 to TRBJ1-3, with D perhaps matching TRBD1 (6 bases). CDR1 and CDR2 (germline): GTSNPN, SVGIG (reference sequence). The CDR3 spans 15 residues. The DNA read from the CDR3 is TGTGCCTGGAGTGGCCTGAGGGGGATGGGAAACACG. This encodes CAWSGLRGMGNT. The CDR3 as a whole reads CAWSGLRGMGNTIYF.

Concerning this clone itself: The read ends 3 residues before the CDR3 terminus; that terminus is restored from the germline J gene. The chain joins TRBV29-1 to TRBJ1-6; 8 nucleotides agree with TRBD1. V lost 8 bases to trimming and J lost 8 bases; unmatched junction nucleotides: 8. Per the germline V gene, CDR1 is SQVTM and CDR2 is ANQGSEA. The CDR3 is 13 amino acids. The DNA read from the CDR3 is TGCAGCATTCAGGGGGCGCTTGATTCACCC. Translating it yields CSIQGALDSP. The full CDR3 is CSIQGALDSPLHF.

With regard to this clone: Read data end 3 residues before the CDR3 end; the end is taken from the germline J gene. V gene TRBV20-1 combines with J gene TRBJ2-2, with 8 bases that match TRBD2. The CDR3 totals 15 residues. V shed 0 bases and J 5 bases; nucleotides not matched to a gene: 5. The germline gives CDR1 DFQATT, CDR2 SNEGSKA (reference sequence). The CDR3 reads CSARDLAGGTGELFF. The sequenced part of the CDR3 DNA is TGCAGTGCTAGAGATTTGGCGGGAGGAACCGGGGAG.

As regards this clone: The read terminates 3 residues before the CDR3 end, so the remaining end is supplied by the germline J gene. The gene calls are TRBV12-3 or TRBV12-4 and TRBJ2-5; maybe TRBD1 (6 bases). This CDR3 has 17 residues. Deletions cut 8 bases from V and 2 bases from J, with 24 bases between. This chain's CDR3 is CASSQGDYRSGQETQYF. The part of the CDR3 DNA that was read is TGTGCCAGCTCACAGGGAGACTACCGTTCGGGGCAAGAGACC.

Of note for this clone: Coverage ceases 3 residues before the CDR3 finishes, and the germline J gene fills in the end. J is TRBJ2-7 and V is TRBV5-1, with D hard to call. The CDR3 has 14 residues. V dropped 4 bases and J dropped 1 base, with 12 bases sitting between them. Per germline, CDR1 SGHRS and CDR2 YFSETQ. The CDR3 reads CASSLQQRSYEQYF. Partial CDR3 DNA: TGCGCCAGCAGCCTACAACAGAGATCCTACGAG.